This paragraph reports one TCR beta chain. The V segment lost 2 bases and the J segment 3 bases; nucleotides outside the gene matches: 0. Looked up from germline, CDR1 is SGDLS and CDR2 is YYNGEE. The CDR3 is made up of 14 amino acids. The sample originates from a study of blood T cell repertoires in COVID-19. Study details: Both acute and convalescent COVID-19 samples were obtained from the United States, Italy and Spain. T cells, B-cell-depleted T cells, or PBMCs provided the cDNA or gDNA that served as material.

Authors' processing steps: Reference gene primer amplification gave nucleated cell count estimates. Sequencing was performed with immunoSEQ multiplex PCR; in TCRdb, only in-frame clones are kept and a portion is missing. V and J calls and clone size are those listed in that table; D and trimming were worked out from the DNA. This sample yields approximately 240,000 clones, of which 80% to 95% are seen a single time; less than 2.5% belongs to the top ten. Recruits, aged roughly 18 to 95 years, lived in 24 US areas. The receptor was derived from a woman aged 18-35 years who had recovered from COVID-19. This chain links TRBV9 with TRBJ2-7; TRBD2 aligns across 12 bases. What was sequenced was PBMCs or T cells enriched from blood (not recorded which). The CDR3 DNA sequence: TGTGCCAGCAGCGTGACTAGCGGGAGCTACGAGCAGTACTTC. Amino acids: CASSVTSGSYEQYF. Full variable domain (rest looked up from reference TRBV9 and TRBJ2-7): DSGVTQTPKHLITATGQRVTLRCSPRSGDLSVYWYQQSLDQGLQFLIQYYNGEERAKGNILERFSAQQFPDLHSELNLSSLELGDSALYFCASSVTSGSYEQYFGPGTRLTVT.